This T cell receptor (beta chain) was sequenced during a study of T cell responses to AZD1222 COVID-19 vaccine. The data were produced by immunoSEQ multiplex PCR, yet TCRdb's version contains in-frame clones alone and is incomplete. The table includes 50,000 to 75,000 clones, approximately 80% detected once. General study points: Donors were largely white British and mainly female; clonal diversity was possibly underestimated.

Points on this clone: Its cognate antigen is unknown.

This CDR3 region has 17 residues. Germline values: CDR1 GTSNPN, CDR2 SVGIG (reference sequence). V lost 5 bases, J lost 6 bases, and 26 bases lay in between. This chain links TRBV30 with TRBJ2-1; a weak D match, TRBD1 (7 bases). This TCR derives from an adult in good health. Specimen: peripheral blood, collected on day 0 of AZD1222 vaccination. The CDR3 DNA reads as TGTGCCTGGGGATCTAGAGCGGGTATTCGGACAGGCAATGAGCAGTTCTTC. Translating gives CAWGSRAGIRTGNEQFF.